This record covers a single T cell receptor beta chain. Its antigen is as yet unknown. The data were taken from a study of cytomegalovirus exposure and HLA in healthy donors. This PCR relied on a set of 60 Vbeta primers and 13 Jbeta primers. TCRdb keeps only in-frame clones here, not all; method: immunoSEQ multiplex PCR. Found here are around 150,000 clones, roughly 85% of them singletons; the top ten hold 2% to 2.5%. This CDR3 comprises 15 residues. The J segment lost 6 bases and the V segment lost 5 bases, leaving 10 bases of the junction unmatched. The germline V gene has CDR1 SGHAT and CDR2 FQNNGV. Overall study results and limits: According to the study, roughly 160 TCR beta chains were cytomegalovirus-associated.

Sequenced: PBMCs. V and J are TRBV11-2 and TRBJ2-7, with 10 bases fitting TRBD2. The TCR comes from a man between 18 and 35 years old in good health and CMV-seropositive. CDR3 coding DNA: TGTGCCAGCAGCCCTTCTAGCGGGGGCCTCCTCGAGCAGTACTTC. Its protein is CASSPSSGGLLEQYF.